One and the same sample provided the 25 T cell receptor beta chains below, sequenced in a study of regulatory T cells in long-lasting Graves disease. Building the TCR beta libraries relied on iRepertoire HTBI primers, and CDR3 regions underwent Arm-PCR. TCRdb re-derived calls from the multiplex PCR reads in MiXCR, one entry per CDR3 protein. Here the sample spans about 470,000 distinct CDR3 sequences, roughly 21% being singletons. Time point meaning: persistent/refractory GD, antithyroid drugs over 5 years with positive TRAb. RNA extracted from PBMCs served as the sequencing template. The specimen comprised peripheral blood mononuclear cells (PBMCs), sampled when the disease was refractory, from a patient treated with antithyroid drugs. These receptors all stem from a female donor with Graves disease.

This rearrangement joins TRBV5-5 to TRBJ1-2, with D possibly matching TRBD1 (5 bases). The CDR3 runs 13 residues. Germline V CDR1 and CDR2: SGHKS, YYEKEE (reference sequence). V dropped 5 bases and J dropped 6 bases, with 14 bases sitting between them. The CDR3 nucleotides read TGTGCCAGCAGTTGGGACCAGGAGAATGGCTACACCTTC. It specifies CASSWDQENGYTF.

In its sample, this clonotype was seen many times. The chain is built from TRBV28 and TRBJ1-3; D is ambiguous. Looked up from germline, CDR1 is MDHEN and CDR2 is SYDVKM. Deletions cut 8 bases from V and 0 bases from J, with 8 bases between. The CDR3 is 13 residues long. CDR3 amino acids: CASVTASGNTIYF. CDR3 DNA sequence: TGTGCCAGCGTTACAGCCTCTGGAAACACCATATATTTT.

Only one count was recorded for this clonotype. This chain links TRBV9 with TRBJ1-2; possible D gene TRBD1, 5 bases. V was shortened by 0 bases and J by 7 bases, with 13 bases between the two germline ends. The CDR3 has 14 amino acids. The germline V gene encodes CDR1 SGDLS and CDR2 YYNGEE. The CDR3 here is CASSVGGNHPGYTF. Written as DNA, the CDR3 is TGTGCCAGCAGCGTAGGGGGGAACCACCCTGGCTACACCTTC.

V usage is TRBV27 and J usage is TRBJ1-3; D perhaps matches TRBD1 (5 bases). The CDR3 is 16 amino acids. Trimming cost V 6 bases and J 2 bases, with 17 bases left between them. The germline V gene encodes CDR1 MNHEY and CDR2 SMNVEV (reference sequence). Written as DNA, the CDR3 is TGTGCCAGCAGCCCTTTGAAAGGGACGGCTGGAAACACCATATATTTT. Protein product: CASSPLKGTAGNTIYF.

The J gene is TRBJ2-7, the V gene TRBV3-1; D may be TRBD2 (7 bases). The V end lost 4 bases, the J end lost 3 bases, and 16 bases lay between the germline ends. The CDR3 length is 15 residues. The germline gives CDR1 LGHDT, CDR2 YNNKEL (reference sequence). CDR3 sequence: CASSRLEGGFYEQYF. The DNA of the CDR3 is TGTGCCAGCAGCCGGCTGGAGGGGGGGTTCTACGAGCAGTACTTC.

This chain links TRBV5-1 with TRBJ1-2; D possibly corresponds to TRBD1 (6 bases). Germline loops: CDR1 SGHRS, CDR2 YFSETQ. The ends were cut back, 4 bases at V and 5 bases at J, with 15 bases in the middle. The CDR3 is 14 residues long. The CDR3 coding sequence is TGCGCCAGCAGCCCGCAGGGGATGGAATATGGCTACACCTTC. Translating it yields CASSPQGMEYGYTF.

In this sample, this clonotype turned up many times. The CDR3 loop reads CASSPGQETNTGELFF. In DNA form, the CDR3 reads TGTGCCAGCAGCCCTGGACAGGAAACGAACACCGGGGAGCTGTTTTTT. The V call is TRBV28, the J call TRBJ2-2; 7 nucleotides line up with TRBD1. The ends lost 6 bases at V and 0 bases at J; junction bases unmatched: 7. Germline CDR1 MDHEN, CDR2 SYDVKM. This CDR3 has 16 amino acids.

In this sample, this clonotype turned up many times. The V call is TRBV20-1, the J call TRBJ2-5; TRBD2 matches at 9 bases. V lost 4 bases to trimming and J lost 5 bases; unmatched junction nucleotides: 5. Germline CDR1 reads DFQATT; CDR2 reads SNEGSKA (reference sequence). This CDR3 region has 13 residues. This CDR3 is CSATRGGAETQYF. Written as DNA, the CDR3 is TGCAGTGCTACCCGCGGGGGGGCCGAGACCCAGTACTTC.

This clonotype was seen many times. This rearrangement joins TRBV6-5 to TRBJ1-2; the D is unclear. The V and J ends lost 2 bases and 4 bases respectively, with 14 bases between them. The CDR3 is made up of 15 amino acids. Germline V lookup: CDR1 MNHEY, CDR2 SVGAGI. CDR3 residues: CASSYGRDGFYGYTF. The CDR3 DNA reads as TGTGCCAGCAGTTACGGACGCGACGGATTCTATGGCTACACCTTC.

This clonotype was detected ten times or more. This chain joins TRBV28 and TRBJ2-5; D remains unclear. Trimming removed 5 bases from V and 3 bases from J, with 25 bases in between. Germline V lookup: CDR1 MDHEN, CDR2 SYDVKM. This CDR3 has 18 amino acids. DNA of the CDR3: TGTGCCAGCAGTGGTCCCGAGGCGACTGTTTGGACGGAAGAGACCCAGTACTTC. Translated, it gives CASSGPEATVWTEETQYF.

This clonotype was detected only a few times. The CDR3 protein is CASSLQGPSDTQYF. CDR3 DNA sequence: TGTGCCAGCAGCTTACAGGGGCCGTCAGATACGCAGTATTTT. The chain has TRBV7-9 and TRBJ2-3, with a possible D match to TRBD1 (6 bases). The CDR3 sequence is 14 residues long. V was cut by 2 bases and J by 4 bases, with 10 bases left in between. Germline CDR1 reads SEHNR; CDR2 reads FQNEAQ (reference sequence).

There are many counts of this clonotype. The CDR3 nucleotides are TGTGCCGGGAGGACAGGGCCCTATGGCTACACCTTC. This translates into CAGRTGPYGYTF. The chain recombines TRBV28 with TRBJ1-2; 8 bases are a match to TRBD1. This CDR3 comprises 12 residues. The V gene end was trimmed by 11 bases and the J gene end by 4 bases; junction bases not matched to a gene: 6. From germline, CDR1 is MDHEN and CDR2 SYDVKM.

The chain is built from TRBV19 and TRBJ1-4; unclear D gene. Germline V gene lookup returns CDR1 LNHDA and CDR2 SQIVND (reference sequence). Trimming cost V 3 bases and J 2 bases, with 13 bases left between them. The CDR3 is made up of 16 amino acids. The CDR3 loop is CASSMGSVRTNEKLFF. The DNA for the CDR3 is TGTGCCAGTAGTATGGGATCGGTGCGGACTAATGAAAAACTGTTTTTT. Full variable domain (rest looked up from reference TRBV19 and TRBJ1-4): DGGITQSPKYLFRKEGQNVTLSCEQNLNHDAMYWYRQDPGQGLRLIYYSQIVNDFQKGDIAEGYSVSREKKESFPLTVTSAQKNPTAFYLCASSMGSVRTNEKLFFGSGTQLSVL.

The rearrangement joins TRBV7-8 to TRBJ2-7, with a weak D call TRBD2 (6 bases). Trimming shortened V by 5 bases and J by 7 bases, and 18 bases separated the two germline ends. The germline V gene has CDR1 SGHVS and CDR2 FQNEAQ. CDR3 length: 14 amino acids. CDR3: CASSRAEGHWEQYF. DNA for the CDR3: TGTGCCAGCAGCCGCGCGGAGGGCCATTGGGAGCAGTACTTC.

V gene TRBV12-3 or TRBV12-4 combines with J gene TRBJ2-3; D might be TRBD1 (6 bases). The CDR3 spans 15 residues. V gave up 7 bases and J gave up 4 bases, with 18 bases separating them. The CDR3 nucleotides are TGTGCCAGCAACCTTCAGGGGCCCGCCTCAGATACGCAGTATTTT. This sequence encodes CASNLQGPASDTQYF.

This clonotype was observed at least ten times. V is TRBV6-5 and J is TRBJ1-2; D possibly corresponds to TRBD1 (5 bases). Per germline, CDR1 MNHEY and CDR2 SVGAGI. The CDR3 loop spans 15 amino acids. The V end lost 2 bases, the J end lost 13 bases, and 23 bases lay between the germline ends. CDR3 coding DNA: TGTGCCAGCAGTTACAGCAGTCCCCGGGACTGGACGTTCACCTTC. Residues: CASSYSSPRDWTFTF.

The chain recombines TRBV13 with TRBJ1-3; D call uncertain. The CDR3 is 15 residues long. V was cut by 6 bases and J by 1 base, with 13 bases left in between. CDR1 is PRHDT and CDR2 is FYEKMQ in the germline V gene (reference sequence). Here the CDR3 reads CASSPRWVSGNTIYF. In nucleotides, the CDR3 is TGTGCCAGCAGTCCCCGTTGGGTTTCTGGAAACACCATATATTTT.

There are many counts of this clonotype. The chain links TRBV6-1 to TRBJ2-2; possible D gene TRBD2, 5 bases. The germline CDR1 and CDR2 sequences are MNHNS and SASEGT. The CDR3 extends over 13 amino acids. V was clipped by 2 bases and J by 7 bases, with 8 bases between them. Here the CDR3 reads CASSELASGELFF. CDR3 nucleotides: TGTGCCAGCAGTGAACTAGCTAGCGGGGAGCTGTTTTTT.

The chain carries TRBV5-5 and TRBJ1-5; 7 positions match TRBD1. V was clipped by 3 bases and J by 0 bases; unmatched bases: 18. CDR3 length: 20 amino acids. Germline V CDR1 and CDR2: SGHKS, YYEKEE (reference sequence). This CDR3 reads CASSSVGTGVMLGSNQPQHF. As DNA, the CDR3 is TGTGCCAGCAGCTCTGTTGGAACAGGGGTCATGTTGGGTAGCAATCAGCCCCAGCATTTT.

This clonotype was counted ten times or more. The V call is TRBV6-1, the J call TRBJ1-2, with D unclear. Germline CDR1 is MNHNS and CDR2 is SASEGT. V was shortened by 6 bases and J by 2 bases, with 13 bases between the two germline ends. The CDR3 has 14 amino acids. CDR3 DNA: TGTGCCAGCAGAGAACTTCGCGGGAACTATGGCTACACCTTC. This translates into CASRELRGNYGYTF.

This clonotype was observed a few times. The CDR3 DNA reads as TGTGCCAGCAGTGATCAGGGCTTCCCGAACACCGGGGAGCTGTTTTTT. Its translation: CASSDQGFPNTGELFF. V usage is TRBV6-1 and J usage is TRBJ2-2; weak D call: TRBD1 (5 bases). The CDR3 sequence is 16 residues long. Germline V gene data show CDR1 as MNHNS and CDR2 as SASEGT. Trimming shortened V by 3 bases and J by 0 bases, and 11 bases separated the two germline ends.

This chain uses TRBV7-9 with TRBJ1-5; 7 nucleotides align to TRBD1. V shed 4 bases and J 9 bases; nucleotides not matched to a gene: 15. This CDR3 comprises 16 residues. Germline V gene data show CDR1 as SEHNR and CDR2 as FQNEAQ (reference sequence). CDR3 nucleotides: TGTGCCAGCAGCTATCATACAGGGGACTTAGGCGGGCCCCAGCATTTT. It encodes CASSYHTGDLGGPQHF.

In this sample, this clonotype turned up a few times. This rearrangement joins TRBV20-1 to TRBJ2-2; 9 positions match TRBD1. Germline lookup yields CDR1 DFQATT and CDR2 SNEGSKA (reference sequence). The CDR3 runs to 16 residues. V trimming: 7 bases; J trimming: 0 bases; junction bases outside the gene matches: 9. The DNA for the CDR3 is TGCAGTGTTCAGAGTCGGGACAGGGCGAACACCGGGGAGCTGTTTTTT. Translating gives CSVQSRDRANTGELFF.

This sequence joins TRBV10-3 and TRBJ2-3, with 9 bases matching TRBD1. The junction had 9 bases not matched to a gene; V was cut back by 6 bases and J by 2 bases. This CDR3 is 16 amino acids long. Germline V gives CDR1 ENHRY, CDR2 SYGVKD. The CDR3, as DNA: TGTGCCATCAGACCGGGACAGGGTTCCGACACAGATACGCAGTATTTT. Its protein is CAIRPGQGSDTDTQYF.

The chain joins TRBV6-2 or TRBV6-3 to TRBJ2-1; no clear D gene. V lost 7 bases, J lost 4 bases, and 14 bases lay in between. The CDR3 runs 14 residues. Looked up from germline, CDR1 is MNHEY and CDR2 is SVGEGT. CDR3 nucleotides: TGTGCCAGCAAGGATGACGTTTCATACAATGAGCAGTTCTTC. Translating it yields CASKDDVSYNEQFF.